This entry lists 4 T cell receptor beta chains sequenced from one sample in a study of blood T cell repertoires in COVID-19. Here immunoSEQ multiplex PCR was the method, and the copy in TCRdb shows in-frame clones only, minus some. The sample holds 70,000 to 90,000 clones, around 88% seen once. Sequenced sample: peripheral blood. All receptors derive from a man aged 60-69 years with acute or convalescent COVID-19.

The gene calls are TRBV12-5 and TRBJ1-2; 8 positions agree with TRBD1. Germline V gene lookup returns CDR1 LGHNT and CDR2 FRNRAP. With V trimmed by 11 bases and J by 7 bases, 9 bases remained unmatched. The CDR3 loop spans 12 amino acids. The CDR3 sequence is CAGGTGAGGYTF. The CDR3 DNA is TGTGCTGGGGGGACAGGCGCGGGTGGCTACACCTTC.

This chain connects TRBV12-3 or TRBV12-4 to TRBJ1-2; the D gene is possibly TRBD1 (5 bases). V lost 8 bases to trimming and J lost 1 base, with 11 bases between them. This CDR3 is built from 13 residues. The CDR3 region is CASQRGINYGYTF. In nucleotides, the CDR3 is TGTGCCAGCCAGCGGGGGATTAACTATGGCTACACCTTC.

This clone is a singleton in its sample. The chain is built from TRBV30 and TRBJ1-4; 8 nucleotides match TRBD1. V lost 1 base to trimming and J lost 11 bases; unmatched junction nucleotides: 3. Germline CDR1 is GTSNPN and CDR2 is SVGIG (reference sequence). This CDR3 region has 12 residues. This CDR3 is CAWSGTGFKLFF. For the CDR3, the DNA is TGTGCCTGGAGTGGGACAGGGTTTAAACTGTTTTTT.

V is TRBV6-2 or TRBV6-3 and J is TRBJ2-1, with 10 bases identical to TRBD2. V lost 0 bases and J lost 11; bases outside the gene matches: 10. This CDR3 region has 16 residues. CDR1 is MNHEY and CDR2 is SVGEGT in the germline V gene. The CDR3 loop reads CASSYSPPVTSGQQFF. The CDR3 DNA reads as TGTGCCAGCAGTTACTCCCCTCCAGTGACTAGCGGGCAGCAGTTCTTC.